The 18 T cell receptor beta chains below were found in one sample sequenced in a study of regulatory T cells in long-lasting Graves disease. To make TCR beta libraries, researchers used iRepertoire HTBI primers and Arm-PCR of CDR3 regions. TCRdb fed the multiplex PCR reads into MiXCR, producing one record per CDR3 protein. In the table there are 350,000 to 450,000 distinct CDR3 sequences, about 20% of which are singletons. Regarding time point: persistent/refractory GD, antithyroid drugs over 5 years with positive TRAb. Extracted PBMC RNA gave rise to the TCR library. The specimen was peripheral blood mononuclear cells (PBMCs), collected when the disease was refractory, from a patient treated with antithyroid drugs. All receptors derive from a female donor with Graves disease.

This clonotype was counted between two and nine times. This chain links TRBV27 with TRBJ2-5, with a weak D call TRBD2 (5 bases). V was trimmed by 5 bases and J by 5 bases, leaving 15 bases between them. Per germline, CDR1 MNHEY and CDR2 SMNVEV (reference sequence). The CDR3 is 14 amino acids. CDR3 loop: CASSPNIPGETQYF. DNA of the CDR3: TGTGCCAGCAGTCCCAACATTCCGGGGGAGACCCAGTACTTC.

The chain recombines TRBV6-1 with TRBJ2-7; D remains ambiguous. The CDR3 totals 12 residues. Germline V gives CDR1 MNHNS, CDR2 SASEGT. Trimming shortened V by 5 bases and J by 7 bases, and 12 bases separated the two germline ends. CDR3 loop: CASSPRWGEQYF. The CDR3 nucleotides read TGTGCCAGCAGTCCCCGTTGGGGAGAGCAGTACTTC.

This clonotype was seen many times. The chain recombines TRBV20-1 with TRBJ1-1; 8 positions agree with TRBD1. The junction had 11 bases not matched to a gene; V was cut back by 6 bases and J by 5 bases. Germline CDR1 DFQATT, CDR2 SNEGSKA (reference sequence). The CDR3 has 14 amino acids. The CDR3 here is CSARETGAETEAFF. CDR3 bases: TGCAGTGCCCGAGAGACAGGGGCTGAGACTGAAGCTTTCTTT.

On this clonotype: A clone one base away is much larger, so this may be a read error. This sequence joins TRBV7-2 and TRBJ2-3, with 7 bases that match TRBD2. Germline assignment: CDR1 SGHTA and CDR2 FQGNSA. The CDR3 consists of 14 residues. CDR3 nucleotide sequence: TGTGCCGGCAGCGGACTAGGGGCGCAGGATACGCAGTATTTT. Translation: CAGSGLGAQDTQYF.

The V gene is TRBV4-2, the J gene TRBJ1-1; no clear D gene. V was trimmed by 0 bases and J by 1 base, leaving 9 bases between them. CDR1 is LGHNA and CDR2 is YNFKEQ in the germline V gene. The CDR3 runs to 15 residues. The CDR3 nucleotides are TGTGCCAGCAGCCAAGATTACCGCGGGAACACTGAAGCTTTCTTT. Translation gives CASSQDYRGNTEAFF.

Points on this clonotype: The junction does not match germline at one end; this may be a read error. This rearrangement joins TRBV20-1 to TRBJ2-4, with D unclear. Germline V gives CDR1 DFQATT, CDR2 SNEGSKA (reference sequence). The CDR3 is 8 residues long. As DNA, the CDR3 is TGCAGTGCTAGAGATGGGGTATTC. Its protein is CSARDGVF.

The chain carries TRBV29-1 and TRBJ2-7, with 11 positions matching TRBD1. This CDR3 spans 12 amino acids. Germline loops: CDR1 SQVTM, CDR2 ANQGSEA. V was pared by 7 bases and J by 6 bases, with 5 bases of the junction left unmatched. The CDR3 reads CSAGQGASEQYF. The CDR3 DNA sequence: TGCAGCGCCGGACAGGGGGCGAGCGAGCAGTACTTC.

This clonotype occurred many times. The genes are TRBV11-2 and TRBJ2-5; D is perhaps TRBD2 (6 bases). CDR3 size: 14 residues. Trimming pared 1 base from V and 5 bases from J, leaving 11 bases between. Per the germline V gene, CDR1 is SGHAT and CDR2 is FQNNGV. In nucleotides, the CDR3 is TGTGCCAGCAGCTTAGGTCCGGGAGTGGAGACCCAGTACTTC. Translating gives CASSLGPGVETQYF.

In this sample, this clonotype turned up a few times. The rearrangement uses TRBV29-1 and TRBJ2-5, with 10 bases fitting TRBD2. The CDR3 is 14 amino acids. Looked up from germline, CDR1 is SQVTM and CDR2 is ANQGSEA. With V trimmed by 3 bases and J by 3 bases, 4 bases remained unmatched. The CDR3 DNA follows: TGCAGCGTTGACCTACTAGCGGGAAAAGAGACCCAGTACTTC. It specifies CSVDLLAGKETQYF.

This clonotype was detected a few times. V gene TRBV19 combines with J gene TRBJ1-2; the match to TRBD1 covers 10 bases. Trimming took 5 bases from V and 7 from J; bases not matched to a gene: 10. There are 15 residues in the CDR3. Germline V CDR1 and CDR2: LNHDA, SQIVND (reference sequence). The CDR3 protein is CASSPGTGELRGYTF. CDR3 sequence (DNA): TGTGCCAGTAGTCCGGGGACAGGGGAACTCCGTGGCTACACCTTC. Combining the CDR3 with reference TRBV19 and TRBJ1-2 gives the whole variable domain DGGITQSPKYLFRKEGQNVTLSCEQNLNHDAMYWYRQDPGQGLRLIYYSQIVNDFQKGDIAEGYSVSREKKESFPLTVTSAQKNPTAFYLCASSPGTGELRGYTFGSGTRLTVV.

V is TRBV19 and J is TRBJ1-1; 8 nucleotides line up with TRBD1. Germline-derived CDR1 and CDR2 are LNHDA and SQIVND (reference sequence). There are 17 residues in the CDR3. V lost 2 bases, J lost 4 bases, and 12 bases stayed unmatched. The CDR3 is CASSIPPGDRPGTEAFF. CDR3 DNA sequence: TGTGCCAGTAGTATACCCCCTGGGGACAGGCCTGGCACTGAAGCTTTCTTT. Full variable domain (missing parts from reference TRBV19 and TRBJ1-1): DGGITQSPKYLFRKEGQNVTLSCEQNLNHDAMYWYRQDPGQGLRLIYYSQIVNDFQKGDIAEGYSVSREKKESFPLTVTSAQKNPTAFYLCASSIPPGDRPGTEAFFGQGTRLTVV.

This clonotype was seen a handful of times. The genes are TRBV28 and TRBJ1-2, with D hard to call. V lost 5 bases and J lost 4, with 23 bases in between. CDR3 length: 17 amino acids. Germline assignment: CDR1 MDHEN and CDR2 SYDVKM. This CDR3 reads CASSLLAWEGLAYGYTF. The CDR3 DNA reads TGTGCCAGCAGTCTACTGGCCTGGGAAGGGTTGGCCTATGGCTACACCTTC.

This clonotype was observed many times. The chain employs TRBV12-3 or TRBV12-4 and TRBJ2-2; unclear D gene. This CDR3 has 14 amino acids. Deletions cut 2 bases from V and 3 bases from J, with 7 bases between. The CDR3 protein is CASSLSSDTGELFF. CDR3 bases: TGTGCCAGCAGTTTAAGCAGCGACACCGGGGAGCTGTTTTTT.

This chain links TRBV20-1 with TRBJ2-1; the D gene is possibly TRBD2 (7 bases). The CDR3 is made up of 15 amino acids. The V gene lost 3 bases and the J gene lost 11 bases, with 23 bases spanning the gap. Germline CDR1 reads DFQATT; CDR2 reads SNEGSKA (reference sequence). The chain's CDR3 is CSASEEGPRGGKQFF. DNA of the CDR3: TGCAGTGCTAGTGAGGAGGGGCCGAGGGGGGGTAAGCAGTTCTTC.

V gene TRBV27 combines with J gene TRBJ2-7, with a tentative D call TRBD2 (6 bases). In germline, CDR1 is MNHEY, CDR2 SMNVEV (reference sequence). V lost 6 bases and J 2 bases, leaving 14 bases between the germline ends. CDR3 size: 14 residues. The CDR3 sequence: CASSRESRTYEQYF. The CDR3 coding sequence is TGTGCCAGCAGCCGGGAGTCTAGAACCTACGAGCAGTACTTC.

The rearrangement links TRBV7-2 to TRBJ1-5; D unresolved. Trimming removed 1 base from V and 12 bases from J, with 16 bases in between. Germline CDR1 SGHTA, CDR2 FQGNSA. CDR3 length: 14 amino acids. The CDR3 spells CASSLGAGAFRQHF. Here the CDR3 DNA reads TGTGCCAGCAGCTTAGGGGCCGGTGCTTTTCGCCAGCATTTT. The full variable domain, rest sourced from reference TRBV7-2 and TRBJ1-5, is GAGVSQSPSNKVTEKGKDVELRCDPISGHTALYWYRQSLGQGLEFLIYFQGNSAPDKSGLPSDRFSAERTGGSVSTLTIQRTQQEDSAVYLCASSLGAGAFRQHFGDGTRLSIL.

The chain joins TRBV30 to TRBJ1-2, with D possibly TRBD1 on 5 matching bases. The V and J ends lost 4 bases and 4 bases respectively, with 10 bases between them. The CDR3 has 12 residues. Germline lookup yields CDR1 GTSNPN and CDR2 SVGIG (reference sequence). CDR3 DNA sequence: TGTGCCTGGACGACCGGGGCCTATGGCTACACCTTC. Its translation: CAWTTGAYGYTF.

This clonotype was picked up a small number of times. The chain links TRBV29-1 to TRBJ1-4; D is ambiguous. Looked up from germline, CDR1 is SQVTM and CDR2 is ANQGSEA. The CDR3 has 14 amino acids. V lost 7 bases and J 8 bases, leaving 20 bases between the germline ends. CDR3 amino acids: CSASQTSLGEKLFF. In DNA, the CDR3 is TGCAGCGCCTCACAGACATCGCTAGGCGAAAAACTGTTTTTT.